A single sample is the source of the 8 T cell receptor beta chains below, sequenced in a study of shared clonotypes between healthy human individuals (TCRdb year 2020). The receptor library was made with the immunoSEQ multiplex PCR assay. This immuneACCESS table, as held by TCRdb, lists in-frame sequences with V and J called but not all clones. Of the missing ones, under half trace to an unresolved V gene in checked studies; the others have no known cause. The sample table holds some 1,900,000 clones, of which about 95% were seen once. The ten largest account for 0.9% to 1.5% of the sample. CD8 naive samples were CD45RO-negative cells positively selected for CCR7, giving a CD45RA+CCR7+ population that excluded TemRA cells. The sequenced material came from naive CD8+ T cells sorted from blood. According to the study, the label for this sample's cell subset or site signals: CD45RA+CCR7+. The receptors were sampled from a young man in good health.

The J gene is TRBJ2-2, the V gene TRBV27, with D maybe TRBD2 (6 bases). Looked up from germline, CDR1 is MNHEY and CDR2 is SMNVEV (reference sequence). The CDR3 loop spans 15 amino acids. Trimming took 2 bases from V and 1 from J, leaving 8 bases between them. The chain's CDR3 is CASSLGGMNTGELFF. CDR3 nucleotides: TGTGCCAGCAGTTTAGGAGGGATGAACACCGGGGAGCTGTTTTTT.

The CDR3 DNA sequence: TGTGCCACAAGCTGGGGGTCCTCGGGGGAGCAGTACTTC. This encodes CATSWGSSGEQYF. V and J are TRBV30 and TRBJ2-7; the D gene could be TRBD1 or TRBD2 (5 bases each). The V and J ends lost 8 bases and 7 bases respectively, with 21 bases between them. Per germline, CDR1 GTSNPN and CDR2 SVGIG (reference sequence). This CDR3 has 13 residues.

The chain couples TRBV7-2 to TRBJ2-1; D gene ambiguous. With 0 bases removed from V and 9 bases from J, the gap between germline ends came to 6 bases. From germline, CDR1 is SGHTA and CDR2 FQGNSA. This CDR3 has 12 residues. Here the CDR3 DNA reads TGTGCCAGCAGCTTAGCAGGGCCTGAGCAGTTCTTC. It codes for CASSLAGPEQFF.

The J gene is TRBJ2-7, the V gene TRBV10-1, with TRBD1 identical over 11 bases. J gave up 5 bases and V 4 bases, and 4 bases lay outside the gene matches. This CDR3 spans 14 amino acids. CDR1 and CDR2 from the germline V gene are WNHNN and SYGVQD (reference sequence). The CDR3 region is CASSAGQGVHEQYF. The CDR3 DNA is TGCGCCAGCAGTGCGGGACAGGGGGTTCACGAGCAGTACTTC.

J is TRBJ1-2 and V is TRBV11-2; maybe TRBD1 (5 bases). Trimming stripped 1 base from V and 7 bases from J, with 25 bases between. The germline gives CDR1 SGHAT, CDR2 FQNNGV. The CDR3 sequence is 18 residues long. This chain's CDR3 is CASSLVGPESRPSGGYTF. As DNA, the CDR3 is TGTGCCAGCAGCTTAGTGGGGCCAGAAAGCCGTCCTTCGGGTGGCTACACCTTC.

The rearrangement links TRBV5-4 to TRBJ2-7, with TRBD2 matching over 11 bases. The CDR3 spans 16 residues. CDR1 and CDR2 (germline): SGHNT, YYREEE (reference sequence). Unmatched junction bases numbered 12, after V lost 4 bases and J lost 6 bases. CDR3 in amino acids: CASSRGVAGGFGEQYF. The CDR3 DNA reads TGTGCCAGCAGCCGGGGAGTAGCGGGAGGGTTTGGCGAGCAGTACTTC.

Regarding this clone: Within the sample, other DNA sequences also encode this same CDR3. V gene TRBV5-1 combines with J gene TRBJ2-7, with 8 bases identical to TRBD2. V was pared by 1 base and J by 1 base, with 1 base of the junction left unmatched. Germline V gives CDR1 SGHRS, CDR2 YFSETQ. The CDR3 extends over 14 amino acids. The CDR3 bases are TGCGCCAGCAGCTTGTTAGCGGGGTCCTACGAGCAGTACTTC. Translation: CASSLLAGSYEQYF. The variable domain in full, with the rest retrieved from reference TRBV5-1 and TRBJ2-7, is KAGVTQTPRYLIKTRGQQVTLSCSPISGHRSVSWYQQTPGQGLQFLFEYFSETQRNKGNFPGRFSGRQFSNSRSEMNVSTLELGDSALYLCASSLLAGSYEQYFGPGTRLTVT.

The gene calls are TRBV27 and TRBJ1-6, with 9 bases matching TRBD1. Germline-derived CDR1 and CDR2 are MNHEY and SMNVEV (reference sequence). V dropped 5 bases and J dropped 14; count of bases not matched to a gene: 10. CDR3 length equals 14 residues. In DNA form, the CDR3 reads TGTGCCAGCAGTCCGGGACAGGGTATGGGGGCCCTCCACTTT. It is translated as CASSPGQGMGALHF.